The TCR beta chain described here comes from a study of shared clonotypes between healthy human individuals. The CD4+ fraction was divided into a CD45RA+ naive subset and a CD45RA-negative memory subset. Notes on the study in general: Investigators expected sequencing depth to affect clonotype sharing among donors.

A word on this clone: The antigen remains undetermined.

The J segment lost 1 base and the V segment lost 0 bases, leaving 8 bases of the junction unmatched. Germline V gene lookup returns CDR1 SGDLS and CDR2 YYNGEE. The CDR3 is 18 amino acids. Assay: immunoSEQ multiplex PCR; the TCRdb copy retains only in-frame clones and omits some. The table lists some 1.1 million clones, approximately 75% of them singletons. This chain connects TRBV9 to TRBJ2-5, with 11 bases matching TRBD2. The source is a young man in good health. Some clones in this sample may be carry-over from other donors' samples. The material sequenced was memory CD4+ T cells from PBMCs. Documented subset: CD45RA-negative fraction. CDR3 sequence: CASSVGASGGTTQETQYF. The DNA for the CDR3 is TGTGCCAGCAGCGTAGGGGCTAGCGGGGGGACTACCCAAGAGACCCAGTACTTC. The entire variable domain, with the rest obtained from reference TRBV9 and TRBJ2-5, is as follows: DSGVTQTPKHLITATGQRVTLRCSPRSGDLSVYWYQQSLDQGLQFLIQYYNGEERAKGNILERFSAQQFPDLHSELNLSSLELGDSALYFCASSVGASGGTTQETQYFGPGTRLLVL.